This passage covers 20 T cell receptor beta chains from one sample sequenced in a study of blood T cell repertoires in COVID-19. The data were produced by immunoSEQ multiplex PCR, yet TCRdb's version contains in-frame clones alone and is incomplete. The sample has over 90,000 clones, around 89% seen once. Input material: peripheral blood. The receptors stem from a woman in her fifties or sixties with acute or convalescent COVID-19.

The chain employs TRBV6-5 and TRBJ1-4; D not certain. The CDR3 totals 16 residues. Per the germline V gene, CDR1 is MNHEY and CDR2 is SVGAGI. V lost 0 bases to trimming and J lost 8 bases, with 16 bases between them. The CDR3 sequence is CASSYSDPGIGEKLFF. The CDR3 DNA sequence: TGTGCCAGCAGTTACTCGGATCCGGGAATAGGAGAAAAACTGTTTTTT.

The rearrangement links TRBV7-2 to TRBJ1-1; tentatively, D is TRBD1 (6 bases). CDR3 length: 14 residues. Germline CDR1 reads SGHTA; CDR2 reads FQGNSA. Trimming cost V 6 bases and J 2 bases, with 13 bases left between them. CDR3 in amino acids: CASSFAGANTEAFF. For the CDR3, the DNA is TGTGCCAGCAGTTTCGCGGGGGCTAACACTGAAGCTTTCTTT.

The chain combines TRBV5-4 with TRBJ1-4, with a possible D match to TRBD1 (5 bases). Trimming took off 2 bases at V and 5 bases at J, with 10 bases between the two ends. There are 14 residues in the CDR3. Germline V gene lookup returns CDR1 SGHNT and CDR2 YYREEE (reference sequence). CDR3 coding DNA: TGTGCCAGCAGCTTCTTTGGGGGGAATGAAAAACTGTTTTTT. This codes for CASSFFGGNEKLFF.

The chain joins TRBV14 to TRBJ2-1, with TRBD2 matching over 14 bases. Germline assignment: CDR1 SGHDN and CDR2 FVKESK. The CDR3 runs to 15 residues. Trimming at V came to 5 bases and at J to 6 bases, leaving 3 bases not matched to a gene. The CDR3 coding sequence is TGTGCCAGCAGCTCGGGACTAGCGGGAGTCAATGAGCAGTTCTTC. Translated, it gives CASSSGLAGVNEQFF.

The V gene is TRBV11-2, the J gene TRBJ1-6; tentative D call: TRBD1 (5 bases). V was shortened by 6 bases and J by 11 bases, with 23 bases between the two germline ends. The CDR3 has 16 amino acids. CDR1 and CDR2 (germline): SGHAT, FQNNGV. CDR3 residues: CASRFSGGEGKTPLHF. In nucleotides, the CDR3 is TGTGCCAGCAGATTCTCCGGGGGGGAGGGTAAGACACCCCTCCACTTT.

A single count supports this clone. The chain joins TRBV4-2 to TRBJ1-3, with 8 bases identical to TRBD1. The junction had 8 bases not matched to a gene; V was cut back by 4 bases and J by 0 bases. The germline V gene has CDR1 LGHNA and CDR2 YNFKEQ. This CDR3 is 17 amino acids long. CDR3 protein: CASSRRTGSDSGNTIYF. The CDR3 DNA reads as TGTGCCAGCAGCCGGCGGACAGGGTCAGACTCTGGAAACACCATATATTTT.

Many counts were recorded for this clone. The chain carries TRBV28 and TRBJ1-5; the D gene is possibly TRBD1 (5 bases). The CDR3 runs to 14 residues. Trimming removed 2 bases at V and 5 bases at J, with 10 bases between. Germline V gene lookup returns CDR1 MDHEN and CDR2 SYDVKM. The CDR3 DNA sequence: TGTGCCAGCAGTTTAACAGGCTCTCATCAGCCCCAGCATTTT. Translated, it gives CASSLTGSHQPQHF.

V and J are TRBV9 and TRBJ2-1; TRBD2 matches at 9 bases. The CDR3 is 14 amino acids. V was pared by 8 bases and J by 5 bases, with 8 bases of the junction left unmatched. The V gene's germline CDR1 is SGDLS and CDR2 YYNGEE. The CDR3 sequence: CASLRGTSHNEQFF. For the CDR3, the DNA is TGTGCCAGTTTAAGGGGGACTAGCCACAATGAGCAGTTCTTC.

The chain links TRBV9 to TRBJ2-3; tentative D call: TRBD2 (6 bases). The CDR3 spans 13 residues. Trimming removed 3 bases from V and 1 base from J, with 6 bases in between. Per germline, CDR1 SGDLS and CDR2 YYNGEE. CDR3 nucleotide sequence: TGTGCCAGCAGCGGGGGGGGCACAGATACGCAGTATTTT. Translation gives CASSGGGTDTQYF.

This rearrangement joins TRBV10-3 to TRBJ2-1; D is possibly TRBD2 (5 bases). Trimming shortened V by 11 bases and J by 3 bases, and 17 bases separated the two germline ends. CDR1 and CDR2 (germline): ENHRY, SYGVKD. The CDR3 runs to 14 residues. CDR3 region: CASKEEGVYNEQFF. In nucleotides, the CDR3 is TGTGCCTCCAAGGAAGAGGGAGTCTACAATGAGCAGTTCTTC.

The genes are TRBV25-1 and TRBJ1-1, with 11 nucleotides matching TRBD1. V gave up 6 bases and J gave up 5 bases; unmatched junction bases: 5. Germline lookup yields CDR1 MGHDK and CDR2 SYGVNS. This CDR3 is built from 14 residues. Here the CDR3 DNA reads TGTGCCAGCAGCCGGACAGGGGGCCGGACTGAAGCTTTCTTT. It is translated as CASSRTGGRTEAFF.

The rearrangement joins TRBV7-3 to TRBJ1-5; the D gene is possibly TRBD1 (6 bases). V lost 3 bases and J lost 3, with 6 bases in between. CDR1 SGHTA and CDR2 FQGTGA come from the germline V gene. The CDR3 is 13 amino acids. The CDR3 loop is CASSLGANQPQHF. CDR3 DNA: TGTGCCAGCAGCTTGGGGGCCAATCAGCCCCAGCATTTT.

CDR3 protein: CASSYSWGDGYTF. As DNA, the CDR3 is TGTGCCAGCAGTTACTCTTGGGGAGACGGCTACACCTTC. The chain links TRBV6-5 to TRBJ1-2; D ambiguous. Looked up from germline, CDR1 is MNHEY and CDR2 is SVGAGI. The CDR3 is 13 residues long. The ends were cut back, 0 bases at V and 8 bases at J, with 10 bases in the middle.

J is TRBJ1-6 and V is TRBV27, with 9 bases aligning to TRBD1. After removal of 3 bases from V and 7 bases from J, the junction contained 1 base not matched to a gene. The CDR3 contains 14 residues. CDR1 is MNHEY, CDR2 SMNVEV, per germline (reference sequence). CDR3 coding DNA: TGTGCCAGCAGTTTTGGGACAGGGAATTCACCCCTCCACTTT. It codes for CASSFGTGNSPLHF.

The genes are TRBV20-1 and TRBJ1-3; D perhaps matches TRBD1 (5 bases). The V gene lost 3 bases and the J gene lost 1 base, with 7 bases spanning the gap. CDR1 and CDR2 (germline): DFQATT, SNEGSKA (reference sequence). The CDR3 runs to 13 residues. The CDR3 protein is CSASSGSGNTIYF. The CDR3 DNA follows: TGCAGTGCTAGTTCAGGGTCTGGAAACACCATATATTTT.

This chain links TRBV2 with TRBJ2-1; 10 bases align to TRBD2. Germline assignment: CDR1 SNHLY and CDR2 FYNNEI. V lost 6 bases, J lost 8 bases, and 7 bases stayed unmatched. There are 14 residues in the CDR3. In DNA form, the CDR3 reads TGTGCCAGCAGAGTAGCGGGGGGCTGGGATGAGCAGTTCTTC. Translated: CASRVAGGWDEQFF.

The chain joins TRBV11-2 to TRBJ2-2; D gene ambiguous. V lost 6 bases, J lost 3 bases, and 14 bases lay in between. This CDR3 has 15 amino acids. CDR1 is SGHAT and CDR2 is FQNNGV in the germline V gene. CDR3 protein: CASRSLRLDTGELFF. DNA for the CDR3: TGTGCCAGCAGATCCTTGAGACTCGACACCGGGGAGCTGTTTTTT.

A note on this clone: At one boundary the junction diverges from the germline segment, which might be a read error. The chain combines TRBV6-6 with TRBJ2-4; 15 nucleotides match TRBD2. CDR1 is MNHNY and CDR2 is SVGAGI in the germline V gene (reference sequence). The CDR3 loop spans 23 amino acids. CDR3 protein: CASSYSPPVGLAGGPRTKNIQYF. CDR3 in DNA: TGTGCCAGCAGCTACTCTCCCCCGGTTGGACTAGCGGGAGGGCCTAGGACGAAAAACATTCAGTACTTC.

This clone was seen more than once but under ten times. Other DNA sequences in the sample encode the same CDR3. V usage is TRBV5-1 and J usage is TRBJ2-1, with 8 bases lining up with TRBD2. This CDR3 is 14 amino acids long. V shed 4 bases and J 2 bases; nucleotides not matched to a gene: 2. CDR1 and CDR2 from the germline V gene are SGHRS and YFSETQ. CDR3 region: CASSPGLAYNEQFF. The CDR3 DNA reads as TGCGCCAGCAGCCCGGGACTAGCCTACAATGAGCAGTTCTTC.

The CDR3: CASSLASGTGDTQYF. For the CDR3, the DNA is TGTGCCAGCAGCTTAGCTAGCGGGACGGGAGATACGCAGTATTTT. The chain employs TRBV7-9 and TRBJ2-3; 8 positions match TRBD2. The CDR3 spans 15 residues. Trimming cost V 0 bases and J 5 bases; bases outside gene matches: 4. CDR1 SEHNR and CDR2 FQNEAQ come from the germline V gene (reference sequence).